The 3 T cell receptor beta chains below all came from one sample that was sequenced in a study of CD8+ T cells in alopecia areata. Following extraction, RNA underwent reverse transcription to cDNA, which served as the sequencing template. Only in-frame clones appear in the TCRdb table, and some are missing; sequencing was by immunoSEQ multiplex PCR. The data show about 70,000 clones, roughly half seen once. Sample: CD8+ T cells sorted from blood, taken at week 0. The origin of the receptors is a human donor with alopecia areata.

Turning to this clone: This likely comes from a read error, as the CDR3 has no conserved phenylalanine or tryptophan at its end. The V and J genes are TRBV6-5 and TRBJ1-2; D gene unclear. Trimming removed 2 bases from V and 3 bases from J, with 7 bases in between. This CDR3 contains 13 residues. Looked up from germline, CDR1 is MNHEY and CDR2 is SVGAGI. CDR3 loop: CASSYPGYYGYTL. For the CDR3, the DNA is TGTGCCAGCAGTTACCCAGGCTACTATGGCTACACCCTC.

The CDR3 coding sequence is TGTGCCAGCAGCTTAGCCCGCTACGAGCAGTACTTC. The encoded protein is CASSLARYEQYF. The chain is built from TRBV7-8 and TRBJ2-7; D remains unclear. The CDR3 length is 12 residues. The germline V and J ends were trimmed by 0 bases and 3 bases, with 3 bases remaining between them. CDR1 is SGHVS, CDR2 FQNEAQ, per germline. The complete variable domain, with remaining parts taken from reference TRBV7-8 and TRBJ2-7, reads GAGVSQSPRYKVAKRGQDVALRCDPISGHVSLFWYQQALGQGPEFLTYFQNEAQLDKSGLPSDRFFAERPEGSVSTLKIQRTQQEDSAVYLCASSLARYEQYFGPGTRLTVT.

CDR3 DNA sequence: TGTGCCACCAGCAGGGACAGGGAACGGAATCAGCCCCAGCATTTT. Translating gives CATSRDRERNQPQHF. This chain links TRBV15 with TRBJ1-5, with 8 nucleotides matching TRBD1. Trimming cost V 3 bases and J 4 bases; bases outside gene matches: 5. The V gene's germline CDR1 is LNHNV and CDR2 YYDKDF (reference sequence). The CDR3 loop spans 15 amino acids. Supplemented by reference TRBV15 and TRBJ1-5, the full variable domain reads DAMVIQNPRYQVTQFGKPVTLSCSQTLNHNVMYWYQQKSSQAPKLLFHYYDKDFNNEADTPDNFQSRRPNTSFCFLDIRSPGLGDTAMYLCATSRDRERNQPQHFGDGTRLSIL.